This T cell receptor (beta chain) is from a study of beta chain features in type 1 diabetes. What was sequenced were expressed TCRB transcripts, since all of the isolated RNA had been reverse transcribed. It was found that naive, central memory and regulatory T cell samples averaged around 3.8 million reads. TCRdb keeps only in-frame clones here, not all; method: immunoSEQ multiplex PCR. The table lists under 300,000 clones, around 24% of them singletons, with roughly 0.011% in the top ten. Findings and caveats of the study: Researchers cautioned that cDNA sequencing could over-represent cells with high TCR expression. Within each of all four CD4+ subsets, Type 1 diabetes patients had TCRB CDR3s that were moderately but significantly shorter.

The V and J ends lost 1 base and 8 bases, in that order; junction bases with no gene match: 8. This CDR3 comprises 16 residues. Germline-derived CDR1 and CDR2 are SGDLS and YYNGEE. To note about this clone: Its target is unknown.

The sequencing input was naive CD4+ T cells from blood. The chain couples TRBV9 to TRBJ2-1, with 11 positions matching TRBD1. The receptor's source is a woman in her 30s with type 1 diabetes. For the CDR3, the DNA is TGTGCCAGCAGCGTAACCTGGGACAGGGGGATCGATGAGCAGTTCTTC. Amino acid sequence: CASSVTWDRGIDEQFF.